The clone carrying this T cell receptor (beta chain) showed up just a few times. The target antigen is unknown. At the time of sampling, donors were nominally healthy, though unrecorded immune exposures were likely. The data belong to a study of cytomegalovirus exposure and HLA in healthy donors. The study's findings and limits: Later work associated more than 15,000 TCR beta sequences with HLA alleles at 0.05 false discovery rate. From TCR beta sequences, most subjects' HLA-A and HLA-B alleles were reportedly predicted accurately.

Amplification used 60 Vbeta primers and 13 Jbeta primers. The protocol was immunoSEQ multiplex PCR, while the TCRdb copy is restricted to in-frame clones and leaves out a portion. The sample contains over 150,000 clones, 80% to 85% of which appear only once. The CDR3 has 18 residues. CDR1 is LGHNA and CDR2 is YSLEER in the germline V gene. The V and J ends lost 1 base and 4 bases, in that order; junction bases with no gene match: 12. This TCR was recovered from a man over 45 in good health and CMV-seronegative. The chain joins TRBV4-3 to TRBJ2-1, with 8 bases fitting TRBD1. Sequences were obtained from PBMCs. The CDR3 region is CASSQAFIRDRQYNEQFF. The CDR3 bases are TGCGCCAGCAGCCAAGCCTTTATCCGGGACAGGCAGTACAATGAGCAGTTCTTC.